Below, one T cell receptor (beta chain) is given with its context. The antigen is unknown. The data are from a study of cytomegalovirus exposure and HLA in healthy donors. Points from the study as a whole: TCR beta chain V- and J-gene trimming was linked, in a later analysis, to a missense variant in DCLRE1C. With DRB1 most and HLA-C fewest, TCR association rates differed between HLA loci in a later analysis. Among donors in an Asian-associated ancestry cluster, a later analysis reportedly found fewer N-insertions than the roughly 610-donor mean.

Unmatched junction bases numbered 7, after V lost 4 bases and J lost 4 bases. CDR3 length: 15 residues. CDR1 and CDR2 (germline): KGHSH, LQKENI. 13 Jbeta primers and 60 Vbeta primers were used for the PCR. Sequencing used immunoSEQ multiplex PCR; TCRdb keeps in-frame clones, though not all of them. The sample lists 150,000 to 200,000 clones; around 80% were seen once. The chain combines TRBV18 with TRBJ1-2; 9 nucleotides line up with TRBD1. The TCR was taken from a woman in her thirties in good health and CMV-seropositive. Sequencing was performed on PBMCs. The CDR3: CASSRSGTGFYGYTF. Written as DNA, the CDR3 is TGTGCCAGCTCACGGTCCGGGACAGGGTTCTATGGCTACACCTTC.